The 23 T cell receptor beta chains reported below all come from one sample, sequenced in a study of T cells in Graves' hyperthyroidism and ophthalmopathy. TCR beta CDR3 regions were amplified from RNA. The HTBI primer set drove a first-round RT-PCR of the TCR CDR3. TCRdb fed the multiplex PCR reads into MiXCR, producing one record per CDR3 protein. The sample consists of 300,000 to 350,000 distinct CDR3 sequences, 16% of them appearing once. Sample: blood. Source of these receptors: a young man with Graves' hyperthyroidism.

In its sample, this clonotype was seen many times. V usage is TRBV10-3 and J usage is TRBJ2-3; D uncertain. The CDR3 length is 11 residues. Trimming pared 2 bases from V and 6 bases from J, leaving 3 bases between. Germline V gives CDR1 ENHRY, CDR2 SYGVKD. The CDR3 is CAISEGDTQYF. The CDR3 DNA is TGTGCCATCAGTGAGGGGGATACGCAGTATTTT.

This clonotype was counted many times. The chain combines TRBV12-3 or TRBV12-4 with TRBJ2-7, with 9 bases matching TRBD2. The CDR3 covers 14 residues. Unmatched junction bases numbered 2, after V lost 5 bases and J lost 0 bases. The CDR3 nucleotides are TGTGCCAGCAGTGATAGCGGGAGCTCCTACGAGCAGTACTTC. This codes for CASSDSGSSYEQYF.

There are many counts of this clonotype. In DNA, the CDR3 is TGCGCCAGCAGATGGTCTTACAATGAGCAGTTCTTC. Translated, it gives CASRWSYNEQFF. V usage is TRBV5-1 and J usage is TRBJ2-1; D gene unclear. This CDR3 spans 12 amino acids. CDR1 is SGHRS and CDR2 is YFSETQ in the germline V gene. Trimming shortened V by 5 bases and J by 4 bases, and 7 bases separated the two germline ends.

This clonotype was seen repeatedly, ten times or more. This rearrangement joins TRBV12-3 or TRBV12-4 to TRBJ2-7, with D maybe TRBD1 (7 bases). CDR3 length: 16 residues. V shed 6 bases and J shed 2 bases, with 20 bases lying between them. The DNA for the CDR3 is TGTGCCAGCAGCCCCGGGAGTCAGACAGGGACCTACGAGCAGTACTTC. It is translated as CASSPGSQTGTYEQYF.

This clonotype was found many times. The rearrangement links TRBV12-3 or TRBV12-4 to TRBJ1-1; D possibly corresponds to TRBD1 (6 bases). Trimming took off 5 bases at V and 6 bases at J, with 10 bases between the two ends. This CDR3 has 12 residues. The CDR3 region is CASSPTGPEAFF. The CDR3 DNA sequence: TGTGCCAGCAGTCCCACAGGGCCTGAAGCTTTCTTT.

The gene calls are TRBV5-6 and TRBJ2-7; a weak D match, TRBD1 (6 bases). Trimming removed 3 bases from V and 0 bases from J, with 19 bases in between. The CDR3 totals 17 residues. The germline V gene has CDR1 SGHDT and CDR2 YYEEEE. The CDR3 DNA reads TGTGCCAGCAGCTCAGAGCCTCCGGGACAAAGCTCCTACGAGCAGTACTTC. It codes for CASSSEPPGQSSYEQYF.

This clonotype was found a few times. This chain connects TRBV19 to TRBJ1-1; D not resolved. Germline-derived CDR1 and CDR2 are LNHDA and SQIVND (reference sequence). V dropped 9 bases and J dropped 0 bases, with 14 bases sitting between them. This CDR3 comprises 14 residues. The chain's CDR3 is CASIPDRLNTEAFF. CDR3 sequence (DNA): TGTGCCAGCATACCGGACCGATTGAACACTGAAGCTTTCTTT.

This clonotype occurred a few times. The gene calls are TRBV5-1 and TRBJ2-5; TRBD2 agrees at 13 bases. CDR1 SGHRS and CDR2 YFSETQ come from the germline V gene. With V trimmed by 4 bases and J by 6 bases, 9 bases remained unmatched. This CDR3 spans 16 amino acids. As DNA, the CDR3 is TGCGCCAGCAGCCCCGGACTAGCGGGAGTACCAAAGACCCAGTACTTC. It yields the protein CASSPGLAGVPKTQYF.

Ten or more counts support this clonotype. V and J are TRBV2 and TRBJ2-3; 7 bases agree with TRBD2. The CDR3 extends over 14 amino acids. Unmatched junction bases numbered 11, after V lost 9 bases and J lost 5 bases. Germline loops: CDR1 SNHLY, CDR2 FYNNEI. The CDR3 is CASRTRSGGDTQYF. In DNA, the CDR3 is TGTGCCAGTAGGACTAGGAGTGGAGGAGATACGCAGTATTTT.

The chain combines TRBV25-1 with TRBJ2-3, with D perhaps TRBD1 or TRBD2 (6 bases each). The germline V and J ends were trimmed by 1 base and 0 bases, with 17 bases remaining between them. CDR3 length equals 18 residues. Germline CDR1 reads MGHDK; CDR2 reads SYGVNS. The CDR3: CASSELGTGRFSTDTQYF. CDR3 sequence (DNA): TGTGCCAGCAGTGAATTGGGAACAGGGAGGTTTAGCACAGATACGCAGTATTTT.

The genes are TRBV7-9 and TRBJ1-4, with TRBD1 identical over 8 bases. The V gene end was trimmed by 7 bases and the J gene end by 0 bases; junction bases not matched to a gene: 4. CDR1 and CDR2 (germline): SEHNR, FQNEAQ (reference sequence). The CDR3 sequence is 15 residues long. CDR3 sequence: CASNGQGPTNEKLFF. The CDR3 coding sequence is TGTGCCAGCAACGGACAGGGCCCAACTAATGAAAAACTGTTTTTT.

Many counts were recorded for this clonotype. The gene calls are TRBV27 and TRBJ2-6; tentatively, D is TRBD1 (6 bases). Trimming left V 5 bases short and J 0 bases short, with 11 bases between. The CDR3 totals 16 residues. Germline V gene lookup returns CDR1 MNHEY and CDR2 SMNVEV (reference sequence). The CDR3 DNA follows: TGTGCCAGCAGTGGATCAGGGGTCTCTGGGGCCAACGTCCTGACTTTC. Residues: CASSGSGVSGANVLTF. The full variable domain, with the rest looked up from reference TRBV27 and TRBJ2-6, is EAQVTQNPRYLITVTGKKLTVTCSQNMNHEYMSWYRQDPGLGLRQIYYSMNVEVTDKGDVPEGYKVSRKEKRNFPLILESPSPNQTSLYFCASSGSGVSGANVLTFGAGSRLTVL.

This clonotype was recorded many times. The V call is TRBV15, the J call TRBJ1-1; possible D gene TRBD1, 5 bases. CDR1 is LNHNV, CDR2 YYDKDF, per germline (reference sequence). The CDR3 contains 15 residues. V lost 3 bases, J lost 1 base, and 12 bases lay in between. CDR3 in amino acids: CATSSTGTQNTEAFF. CDR3 DNA: TGTGCCACCAGCAGTACCGGGACCCAGAACACTGAAGCTTTCTTT. The complete variable domain, with remaining parts taken from reference TRBV15 and TRBJ1-1, reads DAMVIQNPRYQVTQFGKPVTLSCSQTLNHNVMYWYQQKSSQAPKLLFHYYDKDFNNEADTPDNFQSRRPNTSFCFLDIRSPGLGDTAMYLCATSSTGTQNTEAFFGQGTRLTVV.

The chain's CDR3 is CASSVGLAKNIQYF. The CDR3 DNA sequence: TGTGCCAGCAGCGTAGGCCTGGCCAAAAACATTCAGTACTTC. The chain recombines TRBV9 with TRBJ2-4; no reliable D call. The V end was cut by 0 bases, the J end by 1 base, with 5 bases between. The CDR3 consists of 14 residues. Germline CDR1 reads SGDLS; CDR2 reads YYNGEE.

This clonotype has more than one count but fewer than ten. The V gene is TRBV5-1, the J gene TRBJ2-3, with 13 bases that match TRBD2. With 3 bases clipped from V and 3 bases from J, the junction kept 7 bases outside the gene matches. Germline V gives CDR1 SGHRS, CDR2 YFSETQ. The CDR3 runs to 17 residues. The CDR3 nucleotides are TGCGCCAGCAGCTCCGGACTAGCGGGAGTCGGGACAGATACGCAGTATTTT. Translating gives CASSSGLAGVGTDTQYF. Combining the CDR3 with reference TRBV5-1 and TRBJ2-3 gives the whole variable domain KAGVTQTPRYLIKTRGQQVTLSCSPISGHRSVSWYQQTPGQGLQFLFEYFSETQRNKGNFPGRFSGRQFSNSRSEMNVSTLELGDSALYLCASSSGLAGVGTDTQYFGPGTRLTVL.

This clonotype was picked up many times. This sequence joins TRBV28 and TRBJ2-7; the D gene is possibly TRBD1 (5 bases). The CDR3 has 14 amino acids. Germline values: CDR1 MDHEN, CDR2 SYDVKM. The V gene lost 5 bases and the J gene lost 2 bases, with 13 bases spanning the gap. The CDR3 coding sequence is TGTGCCAGCAGTAAGGACGACAGAACCTACGAGCAGTACTTC. Amino acid sequence: CASSKDDRTYEQYF.

This clonotype has only a few counts. With a much larger clone just one base away, this may be a read error. The chain carries TRBV7-6 and TRBJ2-1; D unclear. The CDR3 consists of 15 residues. Per germline, CDR1 SGHVS and CDR2 FNYEAQ. CDR3 DNA sequence: TGTGCCAGCAGCTTGGTCGGAACCTCCCACAATGAGCAGTTCTTC. Its translation is CASSLVGTSHNEQFF. Based on the CDR3 plus reference TRBV7-6 and TRBJ2-1, the full variable domain is GAGVSQSPRYKVTKRGQDVALRCDPISGHVSLYWYRQALGQGPEFLTYFNYEAQQDKSGLPNDRFSAERPEGSISTLTIQRTEQRDSAMYRCASSLVGTSHNEQFFGPGTRLTVL.

This clonotype was seen only a few times. The chain couples TRBV12-3 or TRBV12-4 to TRBJ2-2; D gene unclear. Trimming removed 5 bases at V and 0 bases at J, with 13 bases between. The CDR3 contains 16 residues. The DNA for the CDR3 is TGTGCCAGCAGTCCCTGGTTGATAGCGAACACCGGGGAGCTGTTTTTT. Protein: CASSPWLIANTGELFF.

This clonotype was seen only a few times. The rearrangement links TRBV2 to TRBJ2-5, with TRBD1 matching over 8 bases. In germline, CDR1 is SNHLY, CDR2 FYNNEI. This CDR3 is 12 amino acids long. The junction had 1 base not matched to a gene; V was cut back by 7 bases and J by 3 bases. The CDR3 spells CASTTGEETQYF. The CDR3 region has the DNA TGTGCCAGCACGACAGGGGAAGAGACCCAGTACTTC.

This clonotype was counted only a few times. The chain links TRBV18 to TRBJ1-5, with 9 bases matching TRBD1. The length of the CDR3 is 13 residues. Germline CDR1 and CDR2: KGHSH and LQKENI. V was clipped by 10 bases and J by 4 bases; unmatched bases: 5. CDR3 region: CATSGTGNQPQHF. In nucleotides, the CDR3 is TGTGCCACCTCCGGGACAGGGAATCAGCCCCAGCATTTT.

The sample holds many counts of this clonotype. The chain couples TRBV7-8 to TRBJ2-3, with no clear D. CDR1 is SGHVS, CDR2 FQNEAQ, per germline. Trimming pared 3 bases from V and 1 base from J, leaving 8 bases between. This CDR3 spans 14 amino acids. The CDR3 loop is CASSFGRGTDTQYF. The CDR3 DNA is TGTGCCAGCAGCTTCGGAAGGGGCACAGATACGCAGTATTTT. Looking up the rest from reference TRBV7-8 and TRBJ2-3 gives the full variable domain: GAGVSQSPRYKVAKRGQDVALRCDPISGHVSLFWYQQALGQGPEFLTYFQNEAQLDKSGLPSDRFFAERPEGSVSTLKIQRTQQEDSAVYLCASSFGRGTDTQYFGPGTRLTVL.

Many counts were recorded for this clonotype. The chain links TRBV27 to TRBJ2-7; D not certain. Germline V CDR1 and CDR2: MNHEY, SMNVEV (reference sequence). The CDR3 extends over 12 amino acids. V lost 9 bases and J 6 bases, leaving 15 bases between the germline ends. The CDR3: CASIGPASEQYF. The CDR3 DNA reads TGTGCCAGTATCGGACCGGCGTCCGAGCAGTACTTC.

Remarks on this clonotype: One junction end disagrees with the germline gene, perhaps due to a read error. The V gene is TRBV2, the J gene TRBJ2-1; possibly TRBD2 for D (6 bases). Germline V gene sequence: CDR1 SNHLY, CDR2 FYNNEI. The CDR3 covers 13 residues. CDR3 loop: CASNRGTGNERFF. CDR3 DNA: TGTGCCAGTAACCGGGGGACTGGGAATGAGCGGTTCTTC.